The present T cell receptor beta chain was sequenced within a study of kidney transplant recipient with SARS-CoV-2 infection. TCRdb fed the reads into MiXCR, producing one record per CDR3 protein. The sample yields roughly 250,000 distinct CDR3 sequences, under 30% seen once. In regard to this clonotype: A read error may be the cause here, since a much bigger clone is one base away.

The sample in question was a blood sample, obtained at baseline and on day 111 from a kidney transplant recipient. The sequence was obtained from a male patient in his thirties who had COVID-19 and was a kidney transplant recipient. T cells may partly derive from the graft donor.

The chain's CDR3 is CASSLRPPISGLTGELFF. In DNA form, the CDR3 reads TGTGCCAGCAGCTTACGACCTCCCATTTCAGGCTTGACCGGGGAGCTGTTTTTT. The V call is TRBV3-1, the J call TRBJ2-2; no firm D call. Germline lookup yields CDR1 LGHDT and CDR2 YNNKEL (reference sequence). V was pared by 5 bases and J by 5 bases, with 24 bases between. The CDR3 extends over 18 amino acids.